These T cell receptor beta chains were read from a single sample in a study of shared clonotypes between healthy human individuals. The data were produced by immunoSEQ multiplex PCR, yet TCRdb's version contains in-frame clones alone and is incomplete. This sample yields about 2 million clones, of which roughly 94% are seen a single time; roughly 0.13% belongs to the top ten. The specimen sequenced was naive CD4+ T cells sorted from blood. These receptor sequences come from a man younger than 35 in good health. Each CDR3 is given with its conserved first and last residue. The order of the fields is clone size, V gene, CDR3 protein. Size tells how often a clone was seen (once, few, many) or the class of an expanded clone, and some rows leave it out.

>.|TRBV30
CAWRYSASFYNEQFF
>once|TRBV11-2
CASSPLGTSGPYNEQFF
>.|TRBV7-2
CASRNSTYPSGNTIYF
>.|TRBV4-3
CASSQLAGGGTDTQYF
>once|TRBV5-1
CASRKAPGTGVYEQYF
>.|TRBV11-1
CASSLGSTDTQYF
>.|TRBV7-2
CASSWGSGTYEQYF
>.|TRBV5-4
CASSLSDTFYEQYF
>.|TRBV2
CASRALTKRVEAFF
>once|TRBV29-1
CSVEGNSGNTIYF
>.|TRBV4-2
CASSQTGGRELFF
>.|TRBV6-6
CASSYSQETQYF
>.|TRBV6-5
CASSRATNTEAFF
>.|TRBV29-1
CSGWDGGSYNEQFF
>.|TRBV11-3
CASSSGLAGAMQFF
>once|TRBV10-1
CASSASTDTQYF
>.|TRBV5-1
CASSLDGGRDQETQYF
>.|TRBV18
CASSPQESNQPQHF
>.|TRBV11-2
CASSLDWTTGNTIYF
>.|TRBV2
CASSTGTGGKNIQYF
>.|TRBV9
CASSVGGLAGNNEQFF
>.|TRBV6-6
CASSPLYEQYF
>few|TRBV6-5
CASTRDSSGNTIYF
>.|TRBV10-3
CAISLAGGSPSSYNEQFF
>.|TRBV9
CASSGRQGTTNEKLFF
>once|TRBV2
CASSYIGTGGPQEYEQYF
>once|TRBV5-1
CASSPRLGYGYTF
>.|TRBV21-1
CASSKGESSTNLRNTGELFF
>.|TRBV5-4
CASSLEGGARADEQYF